This TCR beta chain was obtained from a study of shared clonotypes between healthy human individuals. V was clipped by 4 bases and J by 8 bases, with 24 bases between them. This CDR3 is built from 16 residues. Germline V gene sequence: CDR1 SGDLS, CDR2 YYNGEE. An assay was performed, and its level was deep. Profiled with immunoSEQ multiplex PCR; TCRdb holds only in-frame clones, not every one. The sample shows approximately 2.4 million clones, 90% to 97% of them seen only once. The sample comprised naive CD4+ T cells sorted from blood. Subset described: CD45RA+ positively selected. This chain joins TRBV9 and TRBJ1-2; weak D call: TRBD1 (6 bases). The sequence derives from a man younger than 35 in good health. The CDR3 DNA reads TGTGCCAGCAGCTTTCAAGGGGGTTACGGGACTTCGGGCTACACCTTC. Translation gives CASSFQGGYGTSGYTF.